This T cell receptor beta chain was observed in a study of cytomegalovirus exposure and HLA in healthy donors. Study results and caveats: In a later analysis, TCR beta V- and J-gene trimming was associated with a missense DCLRE1C variant. TCR beta sequences numbering about 17,000 were associated with HLA alleles at 0.05 false discovery rate in a later analysis. In vitro checks showed that a few CMV-associated chains really do target CMV antigens. Across HLA loci, a later analysis found differing TCR association rates, with DRB1 most and HLA-C fewest.

With respect to this clone: The antigen remains undetermined.

It was with 60 Vbeta and 13 Jbeta primers that the PCR ran. TCRdb keeps only in-frame clones here, not all; method: immunoSEQ multiplex PCR. Found here are 120,000 to 150,000 clones, 78% of them singletons; the top ten hold 2.5% to 3.5%. The sequence was collected from a male donor in good health and CMV-seronegative. Sequenced sample: PBMCs.

As DNA, the CDR3 is TGTGCCAGCAGCTTAGAGGGACTAGCTCAAGATACGCAGTATTTT. Protein sequence: CASSLEGLAQDTQYF. This chain uses TRBV11-2 with TRBJ2-3; 9 bases line up with TRBD2. Germline-derived CDR1 and CDR2 are SGHAT and FQNNGV. V trimming: 0 bases; J trimming: 5 bases; junction bases outside the gene matches: 3. There are 15 residues in the CDR3.